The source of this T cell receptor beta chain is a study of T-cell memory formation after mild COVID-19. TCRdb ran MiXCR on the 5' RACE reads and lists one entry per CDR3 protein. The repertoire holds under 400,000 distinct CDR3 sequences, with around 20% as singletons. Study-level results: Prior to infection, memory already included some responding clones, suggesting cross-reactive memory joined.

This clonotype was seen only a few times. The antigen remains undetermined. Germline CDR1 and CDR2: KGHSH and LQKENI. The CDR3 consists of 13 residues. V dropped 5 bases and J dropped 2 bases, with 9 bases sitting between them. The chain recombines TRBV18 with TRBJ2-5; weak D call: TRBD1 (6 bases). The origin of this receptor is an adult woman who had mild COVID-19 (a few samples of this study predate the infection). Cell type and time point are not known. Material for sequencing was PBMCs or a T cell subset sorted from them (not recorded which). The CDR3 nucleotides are TGTGCCAGCTCAGGACAGTCTCAAGAGACCCAGTACTTC. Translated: CASSGQSQETQYF.